This T cell receptor beta chain was obtained from a study of post-analysis software for immune sequencing data. As for the study in general: Clinical courses comprised relapsing-remitting, secondary progressive and progressive-relapsing multiple sclerosis.

Study-level points and caveats: Roughly 5 TRBV segments occurring more often in patients than controls included TRBV5-6, TRBV5-1 and TRBV20-1.

Unique molecular identifiers were present in the TCR beta cDNA libraries. TCRdb reanalysed the PCR reads using MiXCR and keeps one entry per CDR3 protein. The sample records fewer than 550,000 distinct CDR3 sequences, less than 40% being singletons. J was trimmed by 8 bases and V by 4 bases; bases with no gene match: 2. The CDR3 length is 12 residues. This clonotype was counted only a few times. Its antigen remains unidentified. This sequence originates from a girl younger than 18 with multiple sclerosis. The source material was blood. The rearrangement joins TRBV12-3 or TRBV12-4 to TRBJ1-2; 9 bases align to TRBD1. The chain's CDR3 is CASSWTGDGYTF. As DNA, the CDR3 is TGTGCCAGCAGTTGGACAGGGGACGGCTACACCTTC.